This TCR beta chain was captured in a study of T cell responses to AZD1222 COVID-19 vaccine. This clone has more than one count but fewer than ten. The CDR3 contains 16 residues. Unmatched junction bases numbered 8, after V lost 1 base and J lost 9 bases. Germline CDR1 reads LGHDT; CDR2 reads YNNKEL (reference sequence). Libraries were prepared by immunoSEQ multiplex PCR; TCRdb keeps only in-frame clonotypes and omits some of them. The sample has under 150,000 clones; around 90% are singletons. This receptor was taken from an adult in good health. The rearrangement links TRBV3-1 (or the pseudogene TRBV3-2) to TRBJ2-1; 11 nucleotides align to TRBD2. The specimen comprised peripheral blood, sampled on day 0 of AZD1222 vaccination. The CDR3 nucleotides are TGTGCCAGCAGCCAAGGTCTAGCGGGAGGAGGAGGTGAGCAGTTCTTC. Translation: CASSQGLAGGGGEQFF.